These T cell receptor beta chains were read from a single sample in a study of regulatory T cells in long-lasting Graves disease. Using its own MiXCR run on the multiplex PCR reads, TCRdb lists one record per CDR3 protein. The table lists some 500,000 distinct CDR3 sequences, approximately 13% of them singletons. These sequences were also reported in another study, on T cells in Graves' hyperthyroidism and ophthalmopathy.

Material: peripheral blood mononuclear cells (PBMCs), obtained at new diagnosis, from a patient treated with antithyroid drugs. These receptors came from a man aged 25 to 45 with Graves disease. CDR3s include the opening cysteine and the closing phenylalanine or tryptophan. Each record gives: D gene, clone size, V gene, J gene, CDR3 DNA, CDR3 protein. D genes are given only for firm matches. Size values are once, few and many counts, or a class for expanded clones, and some rows have none.

>-|few|TRBV5-1|TRBJ1-1
TGCGCCAGCAGCATCGGTACGGGGAGGGCTTACACTGAAGCTTTCTTT
CASSIGTGRAYTEAFF
>-|many|TRBV2|TRBJ2-7
TGTGCCACTAACCGGGCCGTTGGCTACGAGCAGTACTTC
CATNRAVGYEQYF
>-|many|TRBV10-3|TRBJ1-1
TGTGCCATCAGTTTACAGGCCGGGGCGCGTCCGAACACTGAAGCTTTCTTT
CAISLQAGARPNTEAFF
>-|many|TRBV14|TRBJ2-3
TGTGCCAGCAGCCTTTCGGACCATACAGATACGCAGTATTTT
CASSLSDHTDTQYF
>TRBD1|many|TRBV20-1|TRBJ2-7
TGCAGTGCTAGAGATCCAGGAACCGACAGGGGCGCCTACGAGCAGTACTTC
CSARDPGTDRGAYEQYF
>-|-|TRBV9|TRBJ1-3
TGTGCCAGCAGCGCTGCGGCAAGCTCTGGAAACACCATATATTTT
CASSAAASSGNTIYF
>-|many|TRBV19|TRBJ2-7
TGTGCCAGTAGTATTTTAGGCGAGAACTACGAGCAGTACTTC
CASSILGENYEQYF
>-|-|TRBV4-1|TRBJ1-1
TGCGCCAGCAGCCAACCCCTTACACGGAGGCAAACTGAAGCTTTCTTT
CASSQPLTRRQTEAFF
>TRBD2|once|TRBV7-6|TRBJ2-1
TGTGCCAGCAGCCAGGCTAGCGGGCCTTACAATGAGCAGTTCTTC
CASSQASGPYNEQFF
>-|many|TRBV7-7|TRBJ2-2
TGTGCCAGCAGCTCCCAGGGAGGCACCGGGGAGCTGTTTTTT
CASSSQGGTGELFF
>-|few|TRBV6-2/TRBV6-3|TRBJ1-5
TGTGCCAGCAGTTCTCCGGGGGGCGCATATAGCAATCAGCCCCAGCATTTT
CASSSPGGAYSNQPQHF
>-|many|TRBV10-3|TRBJ1-4
TGTGCCATCACGGAAGGTCCACCTAATGAAAAACTGTTTTTT
CAITEGPPNEKLFF
>-|many|TRBV2|TRBJ1-5
TGTGCCAGCAGTGAAGGTCGCAGGTACGATCAGCCCCAGCATTTT
CASSEGRRYDQPQHF
>-|many|TRBV11-2|TRBJ2-5
TGTGCCAGCAGCCCGGGGGCAGGGGAAGAGACCCAGTACTTC
CASSPGAGEETQYF
>-|-|TRBV28|TRBJ2-7
TGTGCCAGCAAGGCGACAGTCTACGAGCAGTACTTC
CASKATVYEQYF
>-|few|TRBV5-1|TRBJ1-3
TGCGCCAGCAGCTTCGACAAAACCTCTGGAAACACCATATATTTT
CASSFDKTSGNTIYF
>-|-|TRBV5-1|TRBJ2-4
TGCGCCAGCAGCCCCACTTTTTTTGGAGCGAGGGTAGGGAGAAACATTCAGTACTTC
CASSPTFFGARVGRNIQYF
>-|-|TRBV20-1|TRBJ2-1
TGCAGTGCTAGAGAATTTATACCGAACAATGAGCAGTTCTTC
CSAREFIPNNEQFF
>TRBD2|many|TRBV27|TRBJ2-7
TGTGCCAGCAGCCGTACTAGCGGGAGGTTCAACGAGCAGTACTTC
CASSRTSGRFNEQYF
>-|-|TRBV5-1|TRBJ2-5
TGCGCCAGCAGCTTGGAGGGGACAAGACAAGAGACCCAGTACTTC
CASSLEGTRQETQYF
>-|many|TRBV7-9|TRBJ1-5
TGTGCCAGCAGCCGAGACGCTTATCAGCCCCAGCATTTT
CASSRDAYQPQHF
>-|-|TRBV18|TRBJ2-2
TGTGCCAGCTCATCCCTTACTTGGAACACCGGGGAGCTGTTTTTT
CASSSLTWNTGELFF
>TRBD1|many|TRBV20-1|TRBJ2-4
TGCAGTGCCATGGGACAGGCCAAAAACATTCAGTACTTC
CSAMGQAKNIQYF
>TRBD2|many|TRBV12-3/TRBV12-4|TRBJ2-5
TGTGCCAGCAGTCGAGTAGCGGGAACCCAAGAGACCCAGTACTTC
CASSRVAGTQETQYF
>-|-|TRBV6-1|TRBJ2-5
TGTGCCAGCACTCAGGGGGGGGAGACCCAGTACTTC
CASTQGGETQYF
>-|many|TRBV27|TRBJ2-5
TGTGCCAGCAGCTCCGACAGACAAGAGACCCAGTACTTC
CASSSDRQETQYF
>TRBD1|many|TRBV5-1|TRBJ2-2
TGCGCCAGCAGCTTGGGGGACAGGACGAACACCGGGGAGCTGTTTTTT
CASSLGDRTNTGELFF
>TRBD1|many|TRBV12-5|TRBJ2-5
TGTGCTAGTGGTCGGACAGGGCCCCAAGAGACCCAGTACTTC
CASGRTGPQETQYF
>TRBD2|few|TRBV3-1|TRBJ2-3
TGTGCCAGCAGCCAACCGGGACTAGCGGCCACAGATACGCAGTATTTT
CASSQPGLAATDTQYF
>TRBD1|few|TRBV20-1|TRBJ2-7
TGCAGTGCTAAGTGGGACAGGGGCTACGAGCAGTACTTC
CSAKWDRGYEQYF
>TRBD2|-|TRBV10-2|TRBJ2-7
TGCGCCAGCAGTGTCCTAGCGGGGTCCTACGAGCAGTACTTC
CASSVLAGSYEQYF
>TRBD1|many|TRBV2|TRBJ1-1
TGTGCCAGCAGTCGAGACAGGGCGGACACTGAAGCTTTCTTT
CASSRDRADTEAFF
>-|many|TRBV10-1|TRBJ2-7
TGCGCCAGCAGCCAAGGCCCGGCCATGGAGGCGCGCTACGAGCAGTACTTC
CASSQGPAMEARYEQYF
>TRBD2|-|TRBV6-9|TRBJ2-7
TGTGCCAGCAGTTACTCTATCCGGCTAGCGGGAGGTCACTCCTACGAGCAGTACTTC
CASSYSIRLAGGHSYEQYF
>-|-|TRBV18|TRBJ2-1
TGTGCCAGCTGGGGTTTGAGGGCCAATGAGCAGTTCTTC
CASWGLRANEQFF
>TRBD1|many|TRBV30|TRBJ1-2
TGTGCGCATCGAAGGGGGCCAGGGAACTATGGCTACACCTTC
CAHRRGPGNYGYTF
>-|-|TRBV9|TRBJ1-2
TGTGCCAGCAGCGCCGATCTTACAGGGCTGAGCTATGGCTACACCTTC
CASSADLTGLSYGYTF
>-|many|TRBV20-1|TRBJ1-5
TGCAGTGCTACTCGGGGGGCCAACCAGCCCCAGCATTTT
CSATRGANQPQHF
>-|many|TRBV14|TRBJ1-1
TGTGCCAGCAGCCAAGTTTCCACTGAAGCTTTCTTT
CASSQVSTEAFF
>TRBD2|many|TRBV10-3|TRBJ2-1
TGTGCCATCAGTGAGTCTCGCGGGAGGGCCCGAGGACATGAGCAGTTCTTC
CAISESRGRARGHEQFF
>TRBD2|-|TRBV6-5|TRBJ2-1
TGTGCCAGCAGTTACTCGGGACTAGCGGGAGGAGAGCAGTTCTTC
CASSYSGLAGGEQFF
>TRBD2|many|TRBV6-5|TRBJ2-7
TGTGCCAGCAGTTACTCGCGGGAGGGCTACGAGCAGTACTTC
CASSYSREGYEQYF
>TRBD1|many|TRBV7-9|TRBJ1-5
TGTGCCAGCTCTCCGGGGGACAGGGAGGATCAGCCCCAGCATTTT
CASSPGDREDQPQHF
>TRBD1|-|TRBV10-1|TRBJ1-1
TGCGCCAGCAGTGAGACAGGGGACAACACTGAAGCTTTCTTT
CASSETGDNTEAFF
>TRBD2|many|TRBV24-1|TRBJ2-2
TGTGCCACCAGTGAAGGGCTAGCGGGAGGACCGAACACCGGGGAGCTGTTTTTT
CATSEGLAGGPNTGELFF
>-|few|TRBV6-9|TRBJ2-7
TGTGCCAGCAGTTATGGTCCTAGCGCGTACGAGCAGTACTTC
CASSYGPSAYEQYF